This T cell receptor (beta chain) was captured in a study of blood T cell repertoires in COVID-19. Trimming took 2 bases from V and 0 from J, leaving 11 bases between them. Germline V gene sequence: CDR1 MNHEY, CDR2 SMNVEV (reference sequence). This CDR3 has 16 amino acids. The method was immunoSEQ multiplex PCR; TCRdb's version includes in-frame clones alone and lacks a portion of them. The sample holds about 150,000 clones, roughly 80% seen once. In this sample, this clone turned up a few times. The sequenced material came from peripheral blood. The sequence was collected from a man aged 55 to 70 with acute or convalescent COVID-19. This chain connects TRBV27 to TRBJ2-1; tentative D call: TRBD2 (7 bases). The CDR3 here is CASSLGGAGSYNEQFF. The DNA for the CDR3 is TGTGCCAGCAGTTTAGGGGGGGCCGGCTCCTACAATGAGCAGTTCTTC.